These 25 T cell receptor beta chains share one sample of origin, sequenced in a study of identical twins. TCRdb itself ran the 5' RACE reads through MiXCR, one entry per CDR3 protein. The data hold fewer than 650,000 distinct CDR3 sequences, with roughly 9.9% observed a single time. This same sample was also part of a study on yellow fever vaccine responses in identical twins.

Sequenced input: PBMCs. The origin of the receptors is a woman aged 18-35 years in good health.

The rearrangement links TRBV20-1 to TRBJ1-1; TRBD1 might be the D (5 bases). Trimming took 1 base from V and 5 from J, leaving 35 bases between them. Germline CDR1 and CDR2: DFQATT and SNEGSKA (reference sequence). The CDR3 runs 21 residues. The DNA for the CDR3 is TGCAGTGCTAGAGTCCCCAATAGAGAGGGCAGGGCGTCAGAGTGGGAGACTGAAGCTTTCTTT. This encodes CSARVPNREGRASEWETEAFF.

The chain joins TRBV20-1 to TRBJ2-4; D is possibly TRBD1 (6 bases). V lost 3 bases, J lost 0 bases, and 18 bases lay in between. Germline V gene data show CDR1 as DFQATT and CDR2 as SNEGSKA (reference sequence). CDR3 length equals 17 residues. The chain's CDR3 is CSARAATGMGAKNIQYF. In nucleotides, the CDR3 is TGCAGTGCTAGGGCGGCGACAGGAATGGGAGCCAAAAACATTCAGTACTTC.

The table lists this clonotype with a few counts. The chain's CDR3 is CASSLRSGITEGETQYF. In DNA form, the CDR3 reads TGTGCCAGCAGCTTAAGGTCGGGGATTACAGAGGGAGAGACCCAGTACTTC. V gene TRBV7-8 combines with J gene TRBJ2-5, with D perhaps TRBD2 (5 bases). Per the germline V gene, CDR1 is SGHVS and CDR2 is FQNEAQ. The V gene lost 2 bases and the J gene lost 4 bases, with 20 bases spanning the gap. The CDR3 loop spans 17 amino acids.

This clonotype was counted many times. The CDR3 DNA reads TGTGCCAGCAGTCAACAGTCCCACGAGCAGTACTTC. It specifies CASSQQSHEQYF. This rearrangement joins TRBV12-3 or TRBV12-4 to TRBJ2-7; no definite D call. V was shortened by 5 bases and J by 5 bases, with 10 bases between the two germline ends. The CDR3 loop spans 12 amino acids.

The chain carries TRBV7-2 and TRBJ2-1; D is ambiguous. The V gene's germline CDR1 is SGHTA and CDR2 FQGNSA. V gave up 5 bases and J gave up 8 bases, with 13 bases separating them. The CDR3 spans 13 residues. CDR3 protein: CASSMTRFDEQFF. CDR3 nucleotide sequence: TGTGCCAGCAGCATGACTCGCTTCGATGAGCAGTTCTTC.

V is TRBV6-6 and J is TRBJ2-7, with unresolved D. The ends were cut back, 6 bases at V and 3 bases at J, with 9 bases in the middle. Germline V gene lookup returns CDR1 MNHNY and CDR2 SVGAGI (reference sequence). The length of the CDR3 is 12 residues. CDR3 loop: CASSDIDYEQYF. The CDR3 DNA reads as TGTGCCAGCAGCGACATAGACTACGAGCAGTACTTC.

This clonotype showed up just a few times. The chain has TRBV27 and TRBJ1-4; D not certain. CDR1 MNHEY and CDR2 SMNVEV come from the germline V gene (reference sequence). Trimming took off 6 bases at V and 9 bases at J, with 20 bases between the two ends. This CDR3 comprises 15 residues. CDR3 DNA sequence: TGTGCCAGCAGGTCTACCGCGGGTGGGGATAAAAAACTGTTTTTT. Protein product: CASRSTAGGDKKLFF.

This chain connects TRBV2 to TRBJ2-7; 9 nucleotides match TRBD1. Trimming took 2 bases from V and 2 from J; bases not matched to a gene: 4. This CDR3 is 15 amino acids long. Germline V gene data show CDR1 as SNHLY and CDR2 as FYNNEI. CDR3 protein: CASSEIGTGTYEQYF. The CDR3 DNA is TGTGCCAGCAGTGAAATCGGGACAGGGACCTACGAGCAGTACTTC.

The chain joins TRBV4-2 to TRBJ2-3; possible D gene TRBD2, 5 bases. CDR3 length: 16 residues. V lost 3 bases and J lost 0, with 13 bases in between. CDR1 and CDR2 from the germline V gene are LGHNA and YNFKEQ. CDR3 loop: CASSHGDGGSTDTQYF. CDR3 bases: TGTGCCAGCAGCCACGGGGATGGAGGAAGCACAGATACGCAGTATTTT.

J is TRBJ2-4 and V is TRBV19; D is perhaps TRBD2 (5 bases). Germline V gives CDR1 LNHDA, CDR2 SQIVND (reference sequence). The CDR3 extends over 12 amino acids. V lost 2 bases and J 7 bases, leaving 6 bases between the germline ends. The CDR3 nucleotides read TGTGCCAGTAGTATATCGGGGAACATTCAGTACTTC. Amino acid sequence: CASSISGNIQYF.

CDR3 coding DNA: TGTGCCAGCAGCCAAGAAGGGAGAACTAGACTTTACAATGAGCAGTTCTTC. Translating gives CASSQEGRTRLYNEQFF. The chain employs TRBV3-1 and TRBJ2-1; tentatively, D is TRBD2 (5 bases). The CDR3 runs 17 residues. Trimming removed 0 bases from V and 4 bases from J, with 16 bases in between. From germline, CDR1 is LGHDT and CDR2 YNNKEL (reference sequence).

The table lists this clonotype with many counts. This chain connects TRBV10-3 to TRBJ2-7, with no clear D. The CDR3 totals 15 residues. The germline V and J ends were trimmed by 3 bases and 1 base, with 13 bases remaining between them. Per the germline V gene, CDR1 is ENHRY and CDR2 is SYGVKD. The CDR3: CAISDGGSSSYEQYF. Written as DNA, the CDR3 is TGTGCCATCAGTGATGGCGGCTCGTCTTCCTACGAGCAGTACTTC.

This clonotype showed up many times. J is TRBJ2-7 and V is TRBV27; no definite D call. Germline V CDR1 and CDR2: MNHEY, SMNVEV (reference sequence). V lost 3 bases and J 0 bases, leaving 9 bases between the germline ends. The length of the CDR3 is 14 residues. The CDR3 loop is CASSFRALSYEQYF. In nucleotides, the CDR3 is TGTGCCAGCAGTTTCAGAGCTCTCTCCTACGAGCAGTACTTC.

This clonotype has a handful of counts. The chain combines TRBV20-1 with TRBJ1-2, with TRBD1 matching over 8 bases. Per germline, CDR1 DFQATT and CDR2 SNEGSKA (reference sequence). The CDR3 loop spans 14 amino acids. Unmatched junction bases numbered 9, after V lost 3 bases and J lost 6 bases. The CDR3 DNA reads TGCAGTGCTAGGGAGGACAGGGTCTCGCATGGCTACACCTTC. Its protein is CSAREDRVSHGYTF.

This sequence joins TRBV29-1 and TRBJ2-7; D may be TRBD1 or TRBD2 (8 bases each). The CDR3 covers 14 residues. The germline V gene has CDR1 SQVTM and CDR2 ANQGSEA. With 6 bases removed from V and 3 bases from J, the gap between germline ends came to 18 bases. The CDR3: CSVGGVGQVYEQYF. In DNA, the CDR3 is TGCAGCGTCGGGGGGGTGGGACAGGTCTACGAGCAGTACTTC.

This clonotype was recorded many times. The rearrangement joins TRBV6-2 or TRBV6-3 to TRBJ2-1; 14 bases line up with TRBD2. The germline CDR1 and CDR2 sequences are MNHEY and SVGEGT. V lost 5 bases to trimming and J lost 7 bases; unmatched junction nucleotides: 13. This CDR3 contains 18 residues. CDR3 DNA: TGTGCCAGCAGTACTCCCCTCGGACTAGCGGGAGGCTTGAATGAGCAGTTCTTC. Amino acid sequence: CASSTPLGLAGGLNEQFF.

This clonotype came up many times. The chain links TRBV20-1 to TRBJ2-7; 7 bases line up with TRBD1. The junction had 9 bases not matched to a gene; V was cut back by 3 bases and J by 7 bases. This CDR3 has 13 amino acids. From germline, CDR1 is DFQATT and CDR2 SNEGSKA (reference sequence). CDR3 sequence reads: CSASRDSTGEQYF. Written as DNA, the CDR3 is TGCAGTGCTAGTAGGGACAGCACGGGGGAGCAGTACTTC.

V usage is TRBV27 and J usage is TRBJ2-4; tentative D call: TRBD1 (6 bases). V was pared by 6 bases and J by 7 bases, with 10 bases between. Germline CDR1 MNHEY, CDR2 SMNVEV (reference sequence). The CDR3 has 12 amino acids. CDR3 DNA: TGTGCCAGCAGCCCCGGACAGAACATTCAGTACTTC. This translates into CASSPGQNIQYF.

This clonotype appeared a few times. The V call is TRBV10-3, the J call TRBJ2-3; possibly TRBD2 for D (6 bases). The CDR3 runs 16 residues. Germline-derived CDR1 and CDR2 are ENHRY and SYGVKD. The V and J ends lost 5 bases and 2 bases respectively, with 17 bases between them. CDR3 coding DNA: TGTGCCATCAGTAAGACTAGTCCTCGGGACACAGATACGCAGTATTTT. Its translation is CAISKTSPRDTDTQYF.

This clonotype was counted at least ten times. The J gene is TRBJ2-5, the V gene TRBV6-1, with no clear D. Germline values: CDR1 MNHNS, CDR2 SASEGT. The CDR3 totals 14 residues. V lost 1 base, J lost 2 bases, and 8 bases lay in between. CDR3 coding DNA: TGTGCCAGCAGTGAAGTAGGCTTACAAGAGACCCAGTACTTC. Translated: CASSEVGLQETQYF.

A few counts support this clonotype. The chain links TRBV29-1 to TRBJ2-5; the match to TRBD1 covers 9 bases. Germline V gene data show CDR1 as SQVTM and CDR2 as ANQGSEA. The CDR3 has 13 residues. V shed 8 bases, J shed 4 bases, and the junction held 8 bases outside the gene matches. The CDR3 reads CSINPGQGETQYF. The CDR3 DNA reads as TGCAGCATTAACCCGGGACAGGGAGAGACCCAGTACTTC.

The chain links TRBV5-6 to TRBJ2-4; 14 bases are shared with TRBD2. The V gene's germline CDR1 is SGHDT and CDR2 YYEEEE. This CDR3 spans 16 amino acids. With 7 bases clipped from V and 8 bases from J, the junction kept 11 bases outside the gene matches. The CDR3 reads CASGASGTSGRDIQYF. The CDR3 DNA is TGTGCCAGCGGTGCTTCCGGGACTAGCGGGAGAGACATTCAGTACTTC.

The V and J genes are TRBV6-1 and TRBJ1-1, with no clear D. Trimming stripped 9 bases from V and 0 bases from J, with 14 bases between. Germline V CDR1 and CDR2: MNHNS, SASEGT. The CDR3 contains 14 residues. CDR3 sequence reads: CASMAGRLNTEAFF. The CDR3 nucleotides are TGTGCCAGTATGGCGGGCCGATTGAACACTGAAGCTTTCTTT.

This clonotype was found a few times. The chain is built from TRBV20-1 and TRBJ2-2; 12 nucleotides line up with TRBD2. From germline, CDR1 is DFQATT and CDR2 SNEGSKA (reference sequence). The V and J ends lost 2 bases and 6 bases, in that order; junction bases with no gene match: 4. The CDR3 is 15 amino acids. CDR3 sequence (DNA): TGCAGTGCTAGACAGACTAGCGGGAGTGCCGGGGAGCTGTTTTTT. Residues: CSARQTSGSAGELFF.

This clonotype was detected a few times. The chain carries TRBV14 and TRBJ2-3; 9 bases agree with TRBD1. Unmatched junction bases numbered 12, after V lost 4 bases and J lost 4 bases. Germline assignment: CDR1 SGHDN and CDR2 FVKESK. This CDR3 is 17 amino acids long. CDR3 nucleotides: TGTGCCAGCAGCCCGATTCTAACAGGGGGCGGGGCAGATACGCAGTATTTT. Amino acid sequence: CASSPILTGGGADTQYF. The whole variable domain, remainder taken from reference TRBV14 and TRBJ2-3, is EAGVTQFPSHSVIEKGQTVTLRCDPISGHDNLYWYRRVMGKEIKFLLHFVKESKQDESGMPNNRFLAERTGGTYSTLKVQPAELEDSGVYFCASSPILTGGGADTQYFGPGTRLTVL.